The clone carrying this TCR beta chain has ten or more counts. These data are taken from a study of early T cells in non-severe SARS-CoV-2 infection. About the study: Investigators sequenced bulk RNA drawn from unsorted whole blood, and chains remained unpaired.

Researchers attached unique molecular identifiers to individual cDNA molecules. TCRdb called the 5' RACE reads again in MiXCR, with one record for every CDR3 protein. Of tens of thousands of distinct CDR3 sequences listed, roughly 5.7% were seen once; the top ten hold roughly a quarter. CDR3 length: 17 residues. V lost 2 bases and J 0 bases, leaving 18 bases between the germline ends. Germline loops: CDR1 DFQATT, CDR2 SNEGSKA (reference sequence). Material for sequencing was whole blood. This chain connects TRBV20-1 to TRBJ2-3, with D possibly being TRBD1 (5 bases). This clonotype was obtained from an adult who was a healthcare worker with PCR-confirmed SARS-CoV-2 infection or an uninfected control (not recorded which). The CDR3, as DNA: TGCAGTGCTAGAATAAACACAGGTGCCACTAGCACAGATACGCAGTATTTT. Its translation is CSARINTGATSTDTQYF.